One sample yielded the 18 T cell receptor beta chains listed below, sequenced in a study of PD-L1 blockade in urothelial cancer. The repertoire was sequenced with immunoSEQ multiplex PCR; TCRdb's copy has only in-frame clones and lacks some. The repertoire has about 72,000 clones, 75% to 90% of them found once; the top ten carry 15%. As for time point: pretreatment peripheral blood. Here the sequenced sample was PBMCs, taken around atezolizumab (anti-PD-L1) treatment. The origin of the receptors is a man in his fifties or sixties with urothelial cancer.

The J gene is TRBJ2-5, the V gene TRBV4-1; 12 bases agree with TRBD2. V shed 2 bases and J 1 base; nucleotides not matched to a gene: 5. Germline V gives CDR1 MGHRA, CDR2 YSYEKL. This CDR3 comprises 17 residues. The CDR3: CASSQFRLAGVQETQYF. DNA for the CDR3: TGCGCCAGCAGCCAATTCCGACTAGCGGGGGTCCAAGAGACCCAGTACTTC.

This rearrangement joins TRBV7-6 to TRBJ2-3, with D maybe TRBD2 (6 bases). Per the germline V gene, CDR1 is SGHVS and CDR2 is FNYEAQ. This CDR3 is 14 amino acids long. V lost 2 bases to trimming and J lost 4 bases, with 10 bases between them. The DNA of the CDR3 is TGTGCCAGCAGCTTATCGGCTAGCGCAGATACGCAGTATTTT. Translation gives CASSLSASADTQYF.

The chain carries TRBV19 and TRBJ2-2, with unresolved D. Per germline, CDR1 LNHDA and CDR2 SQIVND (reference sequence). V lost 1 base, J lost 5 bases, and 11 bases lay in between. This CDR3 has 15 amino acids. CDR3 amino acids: CASSIANVGTGELFF. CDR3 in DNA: TGTGCCAGTAGTATAGCGAACGTCGGGACCGGGGAGCTGTTTTTT.

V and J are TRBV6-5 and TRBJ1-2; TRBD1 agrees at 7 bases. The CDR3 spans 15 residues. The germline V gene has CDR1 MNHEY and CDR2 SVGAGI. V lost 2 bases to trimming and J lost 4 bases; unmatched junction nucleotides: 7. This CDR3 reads CASSYRQGGPYGYTF. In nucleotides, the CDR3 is TGTGCCAGCAGTTACAGGCAGGGGGGACCCTATGGCTACACCTTC.

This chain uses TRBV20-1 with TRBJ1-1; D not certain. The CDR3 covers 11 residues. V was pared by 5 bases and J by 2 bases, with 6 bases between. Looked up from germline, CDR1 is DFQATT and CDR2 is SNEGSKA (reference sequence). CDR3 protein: CSAPENTEAFF. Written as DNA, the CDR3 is TGCAGTGCTCCAGAAAACACTGAAGCTTTCTTT.

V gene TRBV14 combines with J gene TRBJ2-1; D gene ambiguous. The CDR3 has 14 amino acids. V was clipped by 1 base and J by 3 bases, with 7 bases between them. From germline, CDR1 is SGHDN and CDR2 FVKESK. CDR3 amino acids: CASSQVSSYNEQFF. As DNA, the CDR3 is TGTGCCAGCAGCCAAGTGTCTAGCTACAATGAGCAGTTCTTC.

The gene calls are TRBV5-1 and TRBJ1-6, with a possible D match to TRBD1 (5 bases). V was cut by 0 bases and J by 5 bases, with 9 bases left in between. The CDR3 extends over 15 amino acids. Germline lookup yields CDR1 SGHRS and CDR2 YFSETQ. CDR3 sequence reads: CASSLVSGNNSPLHF. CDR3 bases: TGCGCCAGCAGCTTGGTGTCAGGGAATAATTCACCCCTCCACTTT. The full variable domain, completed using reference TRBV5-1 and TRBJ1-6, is KAGVTQTPRYLIKTRGQQVTLSCSPISGHRSVSWYQQTPGQGLQFLFEYFSETQRNKGNFPGRFSGRQFSNSRSEMNVSTLELGDSALYLCASSLVSGNNSPLHFGNGTRLTVT.

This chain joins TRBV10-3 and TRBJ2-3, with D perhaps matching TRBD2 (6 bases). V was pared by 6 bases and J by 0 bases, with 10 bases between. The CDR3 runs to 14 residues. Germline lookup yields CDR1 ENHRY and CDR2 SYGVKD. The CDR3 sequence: CAIRTEGSTDTQYF. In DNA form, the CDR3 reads TGTGCCATCAGGACGGAGGGCAGCACAGATACGCAGTATTTT.

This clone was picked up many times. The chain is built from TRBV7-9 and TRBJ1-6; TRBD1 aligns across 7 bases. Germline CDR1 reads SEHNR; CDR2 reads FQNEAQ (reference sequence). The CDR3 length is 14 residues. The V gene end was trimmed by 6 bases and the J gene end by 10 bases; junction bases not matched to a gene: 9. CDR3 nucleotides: TGTGCCAGCAGTTCGGACAGGTGGAAATCACCCCTCCACTTT. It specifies CASSSDRWKSPLHF.

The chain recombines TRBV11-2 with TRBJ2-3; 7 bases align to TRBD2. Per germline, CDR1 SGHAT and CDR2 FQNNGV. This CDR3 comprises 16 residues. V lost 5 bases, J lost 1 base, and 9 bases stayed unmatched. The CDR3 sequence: CASSRGELVRTDTQYF. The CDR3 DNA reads TGTGCCAGCAGCCGGGGGGAGTTAGTTCGCACAGATACGCAGTATTTT.

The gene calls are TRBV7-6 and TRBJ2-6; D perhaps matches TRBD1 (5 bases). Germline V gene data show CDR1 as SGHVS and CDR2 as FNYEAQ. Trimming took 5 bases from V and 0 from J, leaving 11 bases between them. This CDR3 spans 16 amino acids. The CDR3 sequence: CASSKSQVSGANVLTF. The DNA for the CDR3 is TGTGCCAGCAGCAAATCACAGGTCTCTGGGGCCAACGTCCTGACTTTC.

In DNA form, the CDR3 reads TGTGCCAGCAGCTTAGCCCCGACAGGGTTGGGCAATCAGCCCCAGCATTTT. Protein product: CASSLAPTGLGNQPQHF. V is TRBV7-8 and J is TRBJ1-5, with 7 bases lining up with TRBD1. Germline V gene lookup returns CDR1 SGHVS and CDR2 FQNEAQ. CDR3 length equals 17 residues. V lost 0 bases and J lost 2; bases outside the gene matches: 7.

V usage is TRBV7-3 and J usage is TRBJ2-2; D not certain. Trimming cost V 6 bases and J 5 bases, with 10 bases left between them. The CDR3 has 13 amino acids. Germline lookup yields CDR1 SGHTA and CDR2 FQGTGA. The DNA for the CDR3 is TGTGCCAGCAGTCTTAGTGTTACCGGGGAGCTGTTTTTT. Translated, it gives CASSLSVTGELFF.

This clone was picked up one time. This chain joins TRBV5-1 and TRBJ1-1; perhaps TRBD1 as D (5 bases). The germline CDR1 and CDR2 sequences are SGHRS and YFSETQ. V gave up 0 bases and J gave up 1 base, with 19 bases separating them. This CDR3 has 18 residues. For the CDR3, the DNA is TGCGCCAGCAGCTTGGGGGGGGTTAGCACCTATAGGAACACTGAAGCTTTCTTT. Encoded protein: CASSLGGVSTYRNTEAFF.

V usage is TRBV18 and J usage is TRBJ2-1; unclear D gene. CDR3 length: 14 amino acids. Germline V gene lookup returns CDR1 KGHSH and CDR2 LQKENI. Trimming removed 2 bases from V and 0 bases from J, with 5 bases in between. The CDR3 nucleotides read TGTGCCAGCTCACCAACGGGCTCCTACAATGAGCAGTTCTTC. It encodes CASSPTGSYNEQFF.

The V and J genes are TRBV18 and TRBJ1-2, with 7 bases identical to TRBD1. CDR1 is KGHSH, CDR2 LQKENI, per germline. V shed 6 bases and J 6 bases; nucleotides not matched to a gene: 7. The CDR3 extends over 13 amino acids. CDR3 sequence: CASSQQGNDGYTF. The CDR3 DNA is TGTGCCAGCTCTCAACAGGGGAACGATGGCTACACCTTC.

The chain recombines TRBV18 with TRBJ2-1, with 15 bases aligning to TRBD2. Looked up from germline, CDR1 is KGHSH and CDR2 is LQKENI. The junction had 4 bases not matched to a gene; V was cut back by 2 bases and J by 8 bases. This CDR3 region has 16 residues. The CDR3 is CASSPRTSGGAYEQFF. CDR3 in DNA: TGTGCCAGCTCACCAAGGACTAGCGGGGGGGCCTATGAGCAGTTCTTC.

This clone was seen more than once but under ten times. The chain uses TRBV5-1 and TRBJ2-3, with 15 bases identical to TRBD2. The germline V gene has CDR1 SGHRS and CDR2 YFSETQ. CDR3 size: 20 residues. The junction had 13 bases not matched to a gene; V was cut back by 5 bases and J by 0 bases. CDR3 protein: CASSYYPGLAGGSSTDTQYF. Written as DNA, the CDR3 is TGCGCCAGCAGTTACTATCCGGGACTAGCGGGGGGCTCAAGCACAGATACGCAGTATTTT.